The source of this T cell receptor beta chain is a study of T cell responses to AZD1222 COVID-19 vaccine (dated by TCRdb to the early 2020s). The study in broad terms: TCR sequencing was performed for about 240 trial participants, of whom 200 to 210 were given two doses of AZD1222 and around 25 were given two doses of MenACWY control vaccine. Enrollment into the trials was organized by age into subgroups of 18-55, 56-69 and 70-plus years, and those subgroups contained roughly 150, 30 and 60 TCR-sequenced participants, respectively.

What the study reported, not specific to this receptor: Because no samples from the day 14 peak response were available, repertoires could be characterized only after the peak T cell response. The 56-69-year group was small, and its depth increase did not reach significance, likely because of low power. CD4 TCRs associated with the vaccine covered the entire spike protein, and the dominant responses were in regions 160-218 and 743-854. Most participants were white British and females outnumbered males, and the authors suggested that clonal diversity may have been underestimated. After two AZD1222 doses, both the breadth and the depth of spike-specific TCRs were significantly higher than at day 0 and than in MenACWY recipients. Nearly half of unique spike-specific TCRs reportedly recognized epitopes outside regions mutated in the B.1.351 and B.1.1.7 variants. Conclusions about previously exposed vaccinees are limited because only six or seven AZD1222 recipients were SARS-CoV-2 seropositive at baseline.

Relative to germline, V is 1 base shorter and J is 6 bases shorter, with 19 bases between their ends. There are 16 amino acids in the CDR3, from cysteine to valine inclusive. Of all the DNA, just the CDR3 is kept, 48 bases in frame from base 1. The germline V gene supplies CDR1 MGHRA and CDR2 YSYEKL. Details on this clone: No cognate antigen has been identified for it. The sample holds no much larger clone one base away, and base qualities are not on file.

Per the publication, the time point label means: about 28 days (+/-7) after the second vaccine dose. AZD1222 recipients whose second dose came at about 4 weeks and those whose second dose came at about 12 weeks were combined into one group, since spike-specific TCR depth and breadth did not differ between the two schedules. Samples from vaccinated people were obtained from the UK trials COV001 and COV002, which included a single-blind randomized controlled phase 2/3 trial of AZD1222 (ChAdOx1 nCoV-19) in healthy adults. For TCRbeta chain sequencing, PBMC samples were collected from trial participants at day 0 and at day 28 after the second dose. The CDR3 regions of human TCRbeta chains were subjected to immunosequencing. The authors processed their data as follows. TCRs in the repertoires were matched against a reference library of SARS-CoV-2-specific TCRs that had been generated with the MIRA antigen-specificity platform. Breadth was defined as the fraction of unique TCRs that were SARS-CoV-2-associated. Depth was defined as the fraction of total T cells that were SARS-CoV-2-associated. Each spike-specific TCR was assigned to its reactive spike region and to a CD4 or CD8 class using the MIRA data. Log10-transformed breadth and depth values were compared by one-way ANOVA with Sidak's multiple comparisons tests. TCRdb mirrors the immuneACCESS table, restricted to in-frame sequences. Some clones are absent from its copies; in checked studies, under half trace to an unresolved V gene, and the reason for the others is unknown. V and J calls and clone size are copied from that table; D and trimming were computed from the DNA. This sample has fewer than 85,000 clones in its table, and roughly 87% of those were observed once. The ten largest clones represent 9.3% of the sample.

This receptor was identified in an adult who received the AZD1222 COVID-19 vaccine. The V and J genes are TRBV4-1 and TRBJ2-7; the D element might be TRBD1 or TRBD2, as each aligns at 6 bases. The sample here was peripheral blood, taken 28 days after the second AZD1222 dose. The bases read TGCGCCAGCAGCCAAGTCCTAAACGGGGGCCCTATCGAGCAGTACGTC. Its coded protein is CASSQVLNGGPIEQYV.